The next 14 T cell receptor beta chains were all read from a single sample in a study of blood T cells in healthy people across ages (dated by TCRdb to between 2015 and 2017). The library was generated by 5' RACE. This sample was sequenced with an Illumina HiSeq 2500. The second PCR ran for about 6 to 12 cycles and used a J-beta primer mix along with a sample-barcoded 5' primer. TCRdb reran the public reads through fastp at Q25 and MiXCR, keeping productive beta chains. Every CDR3 protein is listed once, alongside the most common genes and DNA of its rows. The sample contains some 900,000 distinct CDR3 sequences, under 50% of them found a single time. The ten largest clones represent about an eighth of the sample. Sequenced material: blood. Receptor source: a man in his thirties or forties in good health.

This clonotype appeared once. Sequence at one end of the junction differs from germline and may be a read error. The V and J genes are TRBV12-3 or TRBV12-4 and TRBJ1-2; D is ambiguous. This CDR3 contains 13 residues. The CDR3 here is CASSFPRNYGYTF. CDR3 nucleotide sequence: TGTGCCAGCAGTTTCCCCAGGAACTATGGTTACACCTTC.

This clonotype showed up many times. This chain joins TRBV5-1 and TRBJ2-5; D ambiguous. V lost 0 bases and J lost 0, with 6 bases in between. Per germline, CDR1 SGHRS and CDR2 YFSETQ. The CDR3 has 14 amino acids. CDR3 nucleotide sequence: TGCGCCAGCAGCTTGGACAGCAACCAAGAGACCCAGTACTTC. Translating gives CASSLDSNQETQYF.

J is TRBJ2-1 and V is TRBV10-3; 13 bases line up with TRBD2. This CDR3 is 14 amino acids long. Germline V gene lookup returns CDR1 ENHRY and CDR2 SYGVKD. Losses at the gene ends were 4 bases for V and 6 bases for J; bases not matched to a gene: 0. The CDR3 is CAISGLAGGNEQFF. CDR3 bases: TGTGCCATCAGTGGACTAGCGGGGGGCAATGAGCAGTTCTTC.

This clonotype was seen a handful of times. This CDR3 reads CAIQESSYNEQFF. The CDR3 DNA sequence: TGTGCCATCCAAGAGAGCTCCTACAATGAGCAGTTCTTC. This chain connects TRBV10-3 to TRBJ2-1, with D unresolved. The germline gives CDR1 ENHRY, CDR2 SYGVKD. Trimming took 8 bases from V and 0 from J, leaving 8 bases between them. CDR3 size: 13 residues.

The rearrangement joins TRBV12-3 or TRBV12-4 to TRBJ2-2; possibly TRBD1 or TRBD2 for D (6 bases each). CDR3 size: 13 residues. The germline V and J ends were trimmed by 7 bases and 5 bases, with 11 bases remaining between them. DNA for the CDR3: TGTGCCAGCACCATAGGGGGGACCGGGGAGCTGTTTTTT. Its protein product is CASTIGGTGELFF.

This clonotype was found a few times. The V gene is TRBV3-1, the J gene TRBJ2-6; D remains unclear. This CDR3 is 16 amino acids long. The V end lost 0 bases, the J end lost 2 bases, and 8 bases lay between the germline ends. Germline CDR1 and CDR2: LGHDT and YNNKEL (reference sequence). The CDR3 protein is CASSQDTGTGANVLTF. DNA of the CDR3: TGTGCCAGCAGCCAAGATACGGGTACTGGGGCCAACGTCCTGACTTTC.

Only a few counts were recorded for this clonotype. The V call is TRBV7-2, the J call TRBJ2-7; the match to TRBD2 covers 11 bases. V lost 0 bases, J lost 10 bases, and 2 bases stayed unmatched. Germline V CDR1 and CDR2: SGHTA, FQGNSA. The CDR3 runs to 13 residues. CDR3 in amino acids: CASSLAGLADQYF. CDR3 DNA: TGTGCCAGCAGCTTAGCGGGACTAGCGGACCAGTACTTC.

V and J are TRBV20-1 and TRBJ2-3; either TRBD1 or TRBD2 may fit D (5 bases each). This CDR3 spans 15 amino acids. The germline CDR1 and CDR2 sequences are DFQATT and SNEGSKA (reference sequence). V lost 3 bases, J lost 1 base, and 14 bases lay in between. The CDR3 reads CSARGPRAGTDTQYF. The CDR3 DNA follows: TGCAGTGCTAGGGGGCCGCGGGCGGGCACAGATACGCAGTATTTT.

This clonotype was counted between two and nine times. V gene TRBV6-1 combines with J gene TRBJ2-1; D gene unclear. Trimming took 5 bases from V and 10 from J, leaving 6 bases between them. CDR1 is MNHNS and CDR2 is SASEGT in the germline V gene. The CDR3 loop spans 10 amino acids. DNA of the CDR3: TGTGCCAGCAGTTTGAAGGAGCAGTTCTTC. Translating it yields CASSLKEQFF.

The chain recombines TRBV29-1 with TRBJ2-5; a weak D match, TRBD1 (6 bases). CDR1 SQVTM and CDR2 ANQGSEA come from the germline V gene. V lost 0 bases and J 11 bases, leaving 25 bases between the germline ends. This CDR3 has 16 amino acids. CDR3 sequence: CSVEDPLEQGFNEQYF. CDR3 bases: TGCAGCGTTGAAGATCCCCTGGAACAGGGATTCAATGAGCAGTACTTC.

This clonotype was detected once. The rearrangement uses TRBV20-1 and TRBJ2-7; possibly TRBD1 for D (7 bases). Germline CDR1 is DFQATT and CDR2 is SNEGSKA (reference sequence). The ends were cut back, 6 bases at V and 0 bases at J, with 18 bases in the middle. The length of the CDR3 is 15 residues. The CDR3 loop is CSADSGGTASYEQYF. The CDR3 DNA reads TGCAGTGCAGATTCTGGGGGGACAGCCTCCTACGAGCAGTACTTC.

For the CDR3, the DNA is TGCGCCAGCAGCCAGGGAAGGGTAGGGAACAATGAGCAGTACTTC. Protein product: CASSQGRVGNNEQYF. The V and J genes are TRBV4-3 and TRBJ2-7; no firm D call. There are 15 residues in the CDR3. V was clipped by 3 bases and J by 7 bases, with 19 bases between them. Looked up from germline, CDR1 is LGHNA and CDR2 is YSLEER.

The gene calls are TRBV20-1 and TRBJ2-1; the D gene is possibly TRBD1 (6 bases). V dropped 2 bases and J dropped 2 bases, with 13 bases sitting between them. Germline loops: CDR1 DFQATT, CDR2 SNEGSKA (reference sequence). The CDR3 extends over 15 amino acids. The CDR3 DNA sequence: TGCAGTGCTAGACCTACAGGGCTGCCCTACAATGAGCAGTTCTTC. This encodes CSARPTGLPYNEQFF.

This rearrangement joins TRBV7-2 to TRBJ2-5; tentatively, D is TRBD2 (5 bases). Trimming stripped 4 bases from V and 2 bases from J, with 23 bases between. This CDR3 spans 18 amino acids. CDR1 SGHTA and CDR2 FQGNSA come from the germline V gene. The CDR3 here is CASSSVGDEGWVQETQYF. The CDR3 nucleotides read TGTGCCAGCAGCTCCGTAGGTGATGAGGGATGGGTACAAGAGACCCAGTACTTC. Full variable domain (missing parts from reference TRBV7-2 and TRBJ2-5): GAGVSQSPSNKVTEKGKDVELRCDPISGHTALYWYRQSLGQGLEFLIYFQGNSAPDKSGLPSDRFSAERTGGSVSTLTIQRTQQEDSAVYLCASSSVGDEGWVQETQYFGPGTRLLVL.